Below, 19 T cell receptor beta chains from the same sample are listed, as sequenced in a study of blood T cell repertoires in COVID-19. Using immunoSEQ multiplex PCR, the repertoire was profiled, and TCRdb retains in-frame clones only, with some absent. Here the sample spans 200,000 to 250,000 clones, approximately 77% being singletons. Sequencing was done on a sample of peripheral blood. These TCRs come from a woman of 80 years or more with acute or convalescent COVID-19.

This chain connects TRBV27 to TRBJ1-5; D gene uncertain. Germline V gene sequence: CDR1 MNHEY, CDR2 SMNVEV (reference sequence). This CDR3 contains 16 residues. Trimming removed 10 bases from V and 1 base from J, with 20 bases in between. The CDR3 sequence is CATPEKRKFSNQPQHF. The CDR3 DNA sequence: TGTGCCACACCGGAAAAGAGGAAGTTCAGCAATCAGCCCCAGCATTTT.

A few counts support this clone. This chain connects TRBV28 to TRBJ1-3; 10 positions agree with TRBD1. Trimming cost V 4 bases and J 4 bases; bases outside gene matches: 4. Germline values: CDR1 MDHEN, CDR2 SYDVKM. The CDR3 spans 15 residues. The CDR3 DNA reads as TGTGCCAGCAGTTCCGGGACAGGGGCCGGAAACACCATATATTTT. Translated: CASSSGTGAGNTIYF.

This clone was counted once. This CDR3 reads CASRGGPGQETQYF. CDR3 bases: TGTGCCAGCAGAGGAGGGCCCGGTCAAGAGACCCAGTACTTC. The chain recombines TRBV2 with TRBJ2-5, with D possibly being TRBD2 (6 bases). Germline lookup yields CDR1 SNHLY and CDR2 FYNNEI. The CDR3 has 14 amino acids. Trimming removed 6 bases at V and 2 bases at J, with 13 bases between.

This rearrangement joins TRBV5-6 to TRBJ2-5; maybe TRBD2 (6 bases). The V gene's germline CDR1 is SGHDT and CDR2 YYEEEE. V dropped 4 bases and J dropped 2 bases, with 15 bases sitting between them. The length of the CDR3 is 15 residues. CDR3 nucleotide sequence: TGTGCCAGCAGCCTGGGACTCGCGCGTCAAGAGACCCAGTACTTC. It yields the protein CASSLGLARQETQYF.

The V gene is TRBV5-1, the J gene TRBJ2-7; weak D call: TRBD2 (5 bases). The CDR3 is made up of 17 amino acids. The V and J ends lost 3 bases and 1 base respectively, with 20 bases between them. In germline, CDR1 is SGHRS, CDR2 YFSETQ. The CDR3 loop reads CASSSTASGLFSYEQYF. CDR3 coding DNA: TGCGCCAGCAGCTCCACCGCCAGCGGACTCTTTTCCTACGAGCAGTACTTC.

The V call is TRBV19, the J call TRBJ1-2; 8 bases are shared with TRBD1. CDR1 and CDR2 from the germline V gene are LNHDA and SQIVND (reference sequence). This CDR3 region has 14 residues. Trimming cost V 6 bases and J 4 bases; bases outside gene matches: 7. The CDR3 coding sequence is TGTGCCAGTAGCGGACAGGGAATCGGCTATGGCTACACCTTC. Translating it yields CASSGQGIGYGYTF.

The chain uses TRBV18 and TRBJ2-4; 11 bases map to TRBD2. The CDR3 extends over 15 amino acids. Germline trimming cut 3 bases from V and 12 bases from J; bases unmatched to any gene: 10. From germline, CDR1 is KGHSH and CDR2 LQKENI. DNA for the CDR3: TGTGCCAGCTCACCGGGACTAGCGGACCTAGGGGATCAGTACTTC. It yields the protein CASSPGLADLGDQYF.

CDR3 loop: CASSAGRAGSTDTQYF. The CDR3 DNA follows: TGTGCCAGCAGTGCGGGGCGGGCGGGAAGCACAGATACGCAGTATTTT. J is TRBJ2-3 and V is TRBV6-1; D possibly corresponds to TRBD2 (6 bases). This CDR3 has 16 amino acids. CDR1 MNHNS and CDR2 SASEGT come from the germline V gene. V dropped 4 bases and J dropped 0 bases, with 14 bases sitting between them.

The V and J genes are TRBV19 and TRBJ2-1, with 10 bases matching TRBD2. Germline assignment: CDR1 LNHDA and CDR2 SQIVND (reference sequence). V gave up 4 bases and J gave up 4 bases; unmatched junction bases: 4. This CDR3 comprises 15 residues. The CDR3 here is CASSSLSGGYNEQFF. The CDR3 nucleotides read TGTGCCAGTAGTAGCCTTAGCGGGGGGTACAATGAGCAGTTCTTC.

The chain employs TRBV14 and TRBJ2-3; 14 positions agree with TRBD2. The CDR3 runs 19 residues. Per germline, CDR1 SGHDN and CDR2 FVKESK. Unmatched junction bases numbered 6, after V lost 0 bases and J lost 1 base. The CDR3 DNA follows: TGTGCCAGCAGCCAAGACAGGACTAGCGGGGGGACTCGCACAGATACGCAGTATTTT. Protein sequence: CASSQDRTSGGTRTDTQYF.

This clone was picked up one time. CDR3 bases: TGTGCCAGCAGCTTACCGGGACAGGGGGCGCACGAGCAGTACTTC. Translation gives CASSLPGQGAHEQYF. The chain recombines TRBV5-4 with TRBJ2-7; 12 nucleotides line up with TRBD1. Per germline, CDR1 SGHNT and CDR2 YYREEE (reference sequence). V gave up 2 bases and J gave up 5 bases; unmatched junction bases: 5. The CDR3 sequence is 15 residues long.

This clone was seen just once. The rearrangement uses TRBV7-2 and TRBJ2-1; 8 bases agree with TRBD1. From germline, CDR1 is SGHTA and CDR2 FQGNSA. The V and J ends lost 5 bases and 3 bases, in that order; junction bases with no gene match: 6. CDR3 length equals 15 residues. The CDR3 loop is CASSLDRVIYNEQFF. The CDR3 region has the DNA TGTGCCAGCAGCCTGGACAGGGTCATCTACAATGAGCAGTTCTTC.

This CDR3 reads CASSWVQQSKSEAFF. The CDR3, as DNA: TGTGCCAGCAGCTGGGTACAGCAGAGTAAGAGTGAAGCTTTCTTT. This chain uses TRBV5-6 with TRBJ1-1; no firm D call. Trimming left V 3 bases short and J 7 bases short, with 19 bases between. Germline CDR1 SGHDT, CDR2 YYEEEE. The CDR3 spans 15 residues.

This clone has at least ten counts. This chain links TRBV9 with TRBJ1-2, with D perhaps TRBD1 (5 bases). This CDR3 region has 14 residues. Germline-derived CDR1 and CDR2 are SGDLS and YYNGEE. Trimming took 0 bases from V and 7 from J, leaving 13 bases between them. The CDR3 loop is CASSVVIGGGGYTF. As DNA, the CDR3 is TGTGCCAGCAGCGTAGTAATCGGGGGTGGTGGCTACACCTTC.

The gene calls are TRBV4-3 and TRBJ2-3; TRBD2 aligns across 12 bases. V shed 1 base, J shed 1 base, and the junction held 6 bases outside the gene matches. This CDR3 spans 18 amino acids. CDR1 is LGHNA, CDR2 YSLEER, per germline. The CDR3 bases are TGCGCCAGCAGCCAAGCCAGGTCTAGCGGGGGGGGCACAGATACGCAGTATTTT. This translates into CASSQARSSGGGTDTQYF.

The CDR3 nucleotides read TGTGCCAGCAGAAACAGGGGGGATTTAAACTATGGCTACACCTTC. It codes for CASRNRGDLNYGYTF. This chain links TRBV6-5 with TRBJ1-2, with 8 bases aligning to TRBD1. The CDR3 length is 15 residues. In germline, CDR1 is MNHEY, CDR2 SVGAGI. The junction had 8 bases not matched to a gene; V was cut back by 6 bases and J by 2 bases.

The chain couples TRBV15 to TRBJ1-2; no definite D call. This CDR3 region has 12 residues. The germline gives CDR1 LNHNV, CDR2 YYDKDF (reference sequence). Trimming cost V 0 bases and J 8 bases, with 7 bases left between them. CDR3 protein: CATSREAAGYTF. The CDR3 DNA reads as TGTGCCACCAGCAGAGAGGCGGCCGGCTACACCTTC.

This chain uses TRBV3-1 (or the pseudogene TRBV3-2) with TRBJ1-1; no clear D gene. The CDR3 is made up of 13 amino acids. Germline V gives CDR1 LGHDT, CDR2 YNNKEL (reference sequence). V lost 3 bases and J 8 bases, leaving 13 bases between the germline ends. The CDR3 nucleotides read TGTGCCAGCAGCCACCACGGACTGAGAGAAGCTTTCTTT. This encodes CASSHHGLREAFF.

The genes are TRBV7-3 and TRBJ1-6, with a possible D match to TRBD1 (5 bases). Germline loops: CDR1 SGHTA, CDR2 FQGTGA. V was clipped by 5 bases and J by 9 bases, with 17 bases between them. This CDR3 is 15 amino acids long. The CDR3 sequence: CASSAGGGFGSPLHF. The CDR3 nucleotides are TGTGCCAGCAGCGCGGGGGGAGGATTTGGTTCACCCCTCCACTTT.